This T cell receptor beta chain derives from a study of cytomegalovirus exposure and HLA in healthy donors (dated by TCRdb to about 2017). With respect to the entire study: The 666 repertoires of the first cohort and the 110 or so validation repertoires were produced on the same platform, according to a later analysis. The study combined high-throughput TCR immunosequencing, statistical association of individual TCRs with disease status, and machine learning to predict cytomegalovirus infection status. The aim of the study was to test whether cataloging public T cell receptors could identify signatures of past pathogen exposure. A separate validation cohort of roughly 120 different subjects was used in addition to the approximately 670-subject first cohort.

Details on this clone: The antigen it binds to is not known. No base quality values were provided; no much bigger clone lies one nucleotide off.

Library preparation was by the immunoSEQ multiplex PCR assay. The authors' analysis ran thus. A statistical classification framework was built for diagnosing cytomegalovirus status from the catalog of TCR beta chain sequences. TCRdb mirrors the immuneACCESS table, restricted to in-frame sequences. Some clones are absent from its copies; in checked studies, under half trace to an unresolved V gene, and the reason for the others is unknown. V and J calls and clone size come straight from that table; D and trimming were deduced from the DNA. The sample table lists about 82,000 clones, approximately 95% of them with a count of one. The biggest ten clones account for 0.69% of the sample. In the germline V gene (reference sequence), CDR1 corresponds to WNHNN and CDR2 to SYGVQD. Including the terminal cysteine and phenylalanine, the CDR3 comprises 13 residues. CDR3 DNA only is kept here, 39 bases in frame from base 1. Deletion took 4 bases off V and 2 bases off J, with a span of 8 bases between the germline ends.

Donors formed part of the validation cohort, which comprised about 120 subjects and was distinct from the first cohort of under 750 subjects. Points the paper makes about the study in general: In both the original and validation cohorts, the classifier was reported to diagnose cytomegalovirus status with high specificity and sensitivity. A later analysis lacked HLA typing for the validation cohort, so it scored co-occurrence in that cohort across all 110 or so repertoires. A later analysis found that TCRs clustered in the first cohort also tended to co-occur in the 120 validation repertoires, with roughly 95% of cluster scores above 0. In vitro tests confirmed that a few of the cytomegalovirus-associated TCR beta chains recognize cytomegalovirus antigens. The study gave a list of over 150 TCR beta chains associated with cytomegalovirus. Most TCR sequences were observed very rarely across donors, whereas some public TCRs were present in many individuals. According to the authors, the approach could potentially be generalized to other disease states and immunological phenotypes.

The receptor was derived from a woman aged 18 to 35 in good health and CMV-seronegative. Here the chain combines TRBV10-1 and TRBJ1-2, and possibly TRBD1, on 5 matching bases. Sequenced material: PBMCs. The nucleotide sequence is given as TGCGCCAGCAGTGTTGGGGCAAACTATGGCTACACCTTC. It translates to CASSVGANYGYTF.